This TCR beta chain originates from a study of Graves' ophthalmopathy and Graves' hyperthyroidism. Amplification from RNA transcripts yielded the TCR beta CDR3 regions. The first-round RT-PCR employed HTBI primers together with the Qiagen OneStep RT-PCR kit. A multiplex PCR was then performed as the second round. TCRdb redid the calling of the multiplex PCR reads with MiXCR, one entry per CDR3 protein. The sample yields about 480,000 distinct CDR3 sequences, 14% seen once. As the starting material, roughly 9.7 ml of fresh peripheral blood yielded the PBMCs. This clonotype was seen at least ten times. Sequenced sample: blood. This receptor was taken from a woman in her twenties or thirties with Graves' ophthalmopathy.

This CDR3 is CASSAETSQLEAFF. The CDR3 bases are TGTGCCAGCAGCGCCGAAACCTCACAGCTTGAAGCTTTCTTT. The chain is built from TRBV6-1 and TRBJ1-1, with D uncertain. Germline values: CDR1 MNHNS, CDR2 SASEGT. Trimming cost V 6 bases and J 7 bases, with 18 bases left between them. This CDR3 region has 14 residues.